This T cell receptor (beta chain) comes out of a study of blood T cell repertoires in COVID-19. Study context: COVID-19 samples collected from the United States, Italy and Spain covered acute and convalescent phases. From T cells, B-cell-depleted T cells, or PBMCs came the material, which was cDNA or gDNA.

V was cut by 0 bases and J by 8 bases, with 14 bases left in between. The CDR3 contains 14 residues. CDR1 and CDR2 from the germline V gene are GTSNPN and SVGIG (reference sequence). Per the authors' pipeline: Estimates of nucleated cell counts were drawn from the amplification of reference gene primers. Using immunoSEQ multiplex PCR, the repertoire was profiled, and TCRdb retains in-frame clones only, with some absent. That table is the source of V, J and clone size, and D and trimming were worked out from the DNA. The repertoire has over 200,000 clones, 88% of them found once; the top ten carry around 2.9%.

The chain has TRBV30 and TRBJ1-5, with D hard to call. Source material: peripheral blood. This clonotype originated in a woman in her sixties with acute or convalescent COVID-19. DNA of the CDR3: TGTGCCTGGAGTGTACCGGGTACTTCGGAGCCCCAGCATTTT. Amino acids: CAWSVPGTSEPQHF. The whole variable domain, filled in from reference TRBV30 and TRBJ1-5, reads SQTIHQWPATLVQPVGSPLSLECTVEGTSNPNLYWYRQAAGRGLQLLFYSVGIGQISSEVPQNLSASRPQDRQFILSSKKLLLSDSGFYLCAWSVPGTSEPQHFGDGTRLSIL.